This T cell receptor (beta chain) was profiled in a study of cytomegalovirus exposure and HLA in healthy donors (dated by TCRdb to 2017 to 2019). In the study overall: An earlier analysis of approximately 640 of the donors reported roughly 270 Gb of sequence data and around 110 million unique TCR beta sequences from about 180 million T cells. The study aimed to test whether signatures of past pathogen exposure could be identified by cataloging public T cell receptors. Among almost 400 genotyped donors of the cohort, an average of about 240,000 unique TCR beta nucleotide sequences were sequenced per donor, roughly 18% of them non-productive. The later analysis used no new phenotypic data to find candidate immune exposures, relying instead on TCR beta sequences and their occurrence across donors. A later genetic analysis used genome-wide SNP genotypes for about 55% of the 666 donors, treating that subset as a discovery cohort. An early release covering more than 500 HLA-typed donors comprised approximately 300 gigabases of sequencing data and tens of millions of unique TCR sequences. Five DR-DQ haplotypes were treated as single units for association and clustering because of strong linkage in the cohort. To predict cytomegalovirus infection status, the study combined high-throughput TCR immunosequencing, statistical association of individual TCRs with disease status, and machine learning. The study used immunosequencing to profile the T cell repertoires of approximately 630 subjects and linked those repertoires to cytomegalovirus serostatus. Typing coverage differed by locus: A, B, C, DRB1 and DQB1 were typed in roughly 620-630 donors, DQA1 in about 510, DPA1 in over 600, and DPB1 in 400 to 490. In a later analysis, previously published TCR beta repertoires from more than 500 donors were re-analyzed and high-resolution HLA genotyping was added so that TCR occurrence patterns could be studied. HLA typing covered class I and class II loci at four-digit resolution. In an earlier analysis of roughly 580 of the donors, high-throughput TCR beta sequencing was used to judge whether each TCR beta V gene segment behaved as functional or pseudogenic. Donor age, sex, ethnicity and CMV serostatus were compiled together with the repertoire data. In addition to the first cohort of roughly 670 subjects, a separate validation cohort of under 150 different subjects was used. All discovery cohort repertoires had been generated on a single sequencing platform. Among the approximately 420 genotyped donors, around 81% belonged to the genetic ancestry cluster associated with self-reported Caucasian donors. Study-wide findings and limitations: The authors suggested that the approach could potentially be extended to other disease states and immunological phenotypes. In a later analysis, 16,951 TCR beta sequences were associated with specific HLA alleles at a false discovery rate of 0.05. Strong co-occurrence of HLA alleles, especially DR and DQ, made assigning TCR associations to individual alleles difficult. Some IMGT-functional V segments, including TRBV6-2 and TRBV6-3, could not be told apart with the 87-base-pair reads, so those segments were excluded. CMV serostatus was the only immune exposure information available for the cohort. In a later analysis, several top co-occurrence clusters were reported to appear linked to parvovirus B19, influenza, CMV and Epstein-Barr virus. A later genetic analysis associated a missense DCLRE1C variant with V-gene and J-gene trimming of TCR beta chains, and an independent cohort replicated the association. Presence/absence analyses assumed roughly uniform sequencing depth across donors, an assumption that may not hold. HLA typing was unavailable for some donors at each locus, so association tests used only the typed subset. In a later analysis, HLA-associated TCR beta chains were found to be more clonally expanded and to have lower generation probabilities than equally common non-associated chains. Linkage disequilibrium might explain the correlated functional status among segregating V segments, but an unknown experimental factor could not be excluded. Compared with the roughly 670-donor mean, donors in an Asian-associated ancestry cluster had fewer N-insertions in productive TCRs, according to a later genetic analysis. A cluster of highly shared sequence variants was judged likely to represent a technical artifact of the sequencing pipeline. The classifier was reported to diagnose cytomegalovirus status with high specificity and sensitivity in both the original cohort and the validation cohort. Over 15 rarely observed V segments, including chromosome 9 orphons, were excluded from the earlier analysis of some 590 of the donors because counts were too low. A later analysis found that most CMV-associated TCR beta chains appeared HLA-restricted, with HLA associations seemingly driven largely by CMV exposure. A further reported finding was that TCR beta sequences accurately predicted the HLA-A and HLA-B alleles for most subjects in the first cohort. According to a later analysis, TCR association rates differed among HLA loci, with DRB1 alleles showing the most associated TCRs and HLA-C alleles showing the fewest. In an earlier analysis of 587 of the donors, most TCR beta V segments were observed in productive rearrangements about 87% or about 30% of the time, broadly matching IMGT annotations. Only TCR beta chains were sequenced in this cohort, and the absence of alpha or paired-chain data limited detectable features. The study listed around 160 TCR beta chains as associated with cytomegalovirus. Three of the identified cytomegalovirus-associated TCR beta chains were confirmed in vitro to be specific for cytomegalovirus antigens. Most TCR sequences were seen in very few donors, while some public TCRs were found in many individuals.

The germline V gene supplies CDR1 SGHDT and CDR2 YYEEEE. Unmatched junction bases come to 6, with V trimmed by 2 bases and J by 8 bases. Reading from cysteine to phenylalanine, the CDR3 counts 14 amino acids. The retained sequence is limited to the CDR3, 42 bases, with the frame set at the first base. Remarks on this clone: The antigen this receptor binds is unknown. Nothing much larger sits one base from this clone, and base qualities are not available.

The cohort was made up of 666 healthy bone marrow donors. Cohort members were all nominally healthy when sampled, although unrecorded immune exposures were likely present. The donor was CMV seronegative and belonged to the group of around 350 seronegative cohort members. Every donor gave a peripheral blood sample, and the peripheral blood mononuclear cells from that sample were used for TCR beta sequencing. The Qiagen DNeasy Blood Extraction Kit was used to extract genomic DNA from the blood cell samples. Receptors were amplified or captured by the immunoSEQ multiplex PCR assay. A mixture of 60 forward primers for TCR Vbeta segments and 13 reverse primers for TCR Jbeta segments was used in the multiplex PCR. The CDR3 region of rearranged TCR beta genes was amplified from genomic DNA by a multiplex PCR assay. The amplified TCR beta libraries were sequenced on the Illumina HiSeq System as 87-base-pair reads. The authors processed their data as follows. In a later analysis, some 80 million unique TCR beta chains were counted across the approximately 670 repertoires, and roughly 11 million of these chains were shared by at least two donors. To remove PCR and sequencing errors, raw reads were error-corrected and collapsed into unique sequences using a nearest-neighbor algorithm that merged closely related sequences. V, D and J gene segments were assigned by aligning CDR3 sequences to IMGT reference sequences. For a sequence to be retained, a match of at least six nucleotides to both a V gene segment and a J gene segment was required. Rearrangements were called productive when the CDR3 lacked stop codons and stayed in frame with V and J; all others were non-productive. Following IMGT convention, CDR3 was defined as the stretch from the second conserved V-encoded cysteine to the conserved J-encoded phenylalanine. In an earlier analysis of around 570 of the donors, sequences lacking an unambiguous match to a single V gene segment were excluded. In an earlier analysis of about 590 of the donors, a V segment was called functional when productive rearrangements were above 56.7%, and segregating when the standard deviation between donors exceeded 5%. To diagnose cytomegalovirus status from the catalog of TCR beta chain sequences, a statistical classification framework was built. In a later analysis, V and J genes were assigned by comparing TCR nucleotide sequences against IMGT/GENE-DB human TR gene sequences. In a later analysis, CDR3 sequences and most-parsimonious VDJ recombination scenarios were assigned using the TCRdist pipeline. In a later analysis, every TCR beta chain was defined by the combination of its CDR3 amino acid sequence and its V-gene family, and reads without a unique V-gene family were dropped. As a way to deal with suspected cross-contamination and a sequencing artifact, a later analysis dropped roughly 600 nucleotide sequences that were highly shared and had low generation probability. In a later analysis, a clonal expansion index for each public chain was calculated from normalized within-repertoire ranks of inferred template counts. A later analysis computed generation probabilities with a VDJ recombination model fitted to out-of-frame rearrangements, and checked the results against IGoR. Hypergeometric tests were used in a later analysis to score TCR-TCR, TCR-HLA and TCR-CMV co-occurrence, with a repertoire-size bias correction applied to the TCR pairs. To estimate false discovery rates, a later analysis permuted the HLA or CMV assignments 20 times. In a later analysis, co-occurring TCRs were grouped with DBSCAN, and TCRdist sequence similarity was added when clustering was performed within HLA-allele-positive subsets. Repertoires with fewer than 30,000 or more than 120,000 public chains, plus five repertoires with anomalous nucleotide sharing, were excluded from co-occurrence clustering. Not all clones reach the TCRdb copy of this immuneACCESS table, which keeps in-frame sequences only. Checked studies attribute under half of the gap to unresolved V genes and leave the rest unexplained. V and J calls plus clone size are reproduced from that table; the DNA served to infer D and trimming. In this sample the table shows around 75,000 clones, around 78% of which occur a single time. The top ten constitute roughly 3.5% of the sample.

The source material was PBMCs. The TCR was taken from a man aged 40-55 years in good health and CMV-seronegative. The sequence links TRBV5-6 to TRBJ1-2, and 10 bases in between align with TRBD1. The DNA reads as follows: TGTGCCAGCAGCTTCGGACAGGGGGTGGGAGGCTACACCTTC. This is translated as CASSFGQGVGGYTF.